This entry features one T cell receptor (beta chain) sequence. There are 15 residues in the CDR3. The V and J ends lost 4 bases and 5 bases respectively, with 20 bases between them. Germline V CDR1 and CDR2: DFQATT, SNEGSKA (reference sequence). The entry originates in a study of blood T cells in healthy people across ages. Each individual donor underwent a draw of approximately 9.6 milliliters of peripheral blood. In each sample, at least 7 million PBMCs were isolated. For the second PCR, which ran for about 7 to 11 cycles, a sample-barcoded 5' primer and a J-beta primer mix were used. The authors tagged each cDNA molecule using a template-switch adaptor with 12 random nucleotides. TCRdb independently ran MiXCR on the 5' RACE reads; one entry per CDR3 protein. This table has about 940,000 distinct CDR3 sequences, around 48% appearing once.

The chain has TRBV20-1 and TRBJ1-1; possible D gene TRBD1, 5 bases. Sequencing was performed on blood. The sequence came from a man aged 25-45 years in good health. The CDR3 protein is CSATPLQGLGTEAFF. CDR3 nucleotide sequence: TGCAGTGCTACCCCGCTGCAGGGTCTGGGTACTGAAGCTTTCTTT.